Given below is one TCR beta chain in context. In this sample, this clonotype turned up many times. Its antigen is still unknown. No base qualities exist here, and no much larger clone lies one base off it. This sample is drawn from a study of response to subunit inactivated influenza vaccine (dated by TCRdb to 2016 to 2019). Concerning the study at large: To follow how T cells responded to a trivalent subunit inactivated influenza vaccine, the researchers relied on deep quantitative profiling of the T cell receptor repertoire.

The method behind the library was RT-PCR. Data came from an Illumina HiSeq 2500. In TCRdb, the public reads were trimmed at Q25 with fastp and aligned with MiXCR, with productive beta chains retained. Here each entry gathers all rows of one CDR3 protein and keeps the most common genes and DNA. The sample profile shows hundreds of thousands of distinct CDR3 sequences; approximately 10% of them were found once. The ten largest clones capture roughly 10% of the sample. Findings and caveats that apply to the study as a whole: It was suggested by the authors that each seasonal influenza vaccination may recruit only a limited number of new T cells.

The source of this sequence is a man in his fifties or sixties who received an inactivated influenza vaccine. Donor details come from another sample of the same person, matched by shared clones. The sample consisted of PBMCs from blood, taken on the day of vaccination.

The CDR3 reads CASSQIMGPRATEAFF. The bases are TGCGCCAGCAGCCAGATCATGGGCCCTCGGGCCACTGAAGCTTTCTTT. Rearrangement joined TRBV4-3 to TRBJ1-1, with the D segment identity uncertain. The CDR3 runs 16 residues from the cysteine to the phenylalanine. The sequence is cut down to CDR3 DNA, 48 bases in frame from base 1. Per the germline V gene, LGHNA is the CDR1 and YSLEER is the CDR2. Trimming at the junction amounts to 3 bases on V and 4 bases on J, and the germline ends lie 18 bases apart.